The 30 T cell receptor beta chains below all came from one sample that was sequenced in a study of CD8 T cells in ankylosing spondylitis. TCRdb analysed the 5' RACE reads with MiXCR anew, one entry per CDR3 protein. The sample contains hundreds of thousands of distinct CDR3 sequences, approximately 20% of which appear only once. Sequences were obtained from blood, either unsorted or a sorted T cell fraction (not recorded which). All receptors come from a male donor with ankylosing spondylitis or in good health (not recorded which).

The chain uses TRBV6-1 and TRBJ1-3; tentative D call: TRBD1 (5 bases). This CDR3 comprises 14 residues. Between the trimmed V and J ends, which lost 7 bases and 2 bases, there was a span of 12 bases. From germline, CDR1 is MNHNS and CDR2 SASEGT. Here the CDR3 reads CASMDGTPGNTIYF. CDR3 coding DNA: TGTGCCAGCATGGACGGGACTCCTGGAAACACCATATATTTT.

This clonotype was recorded many times. The chain joins TRBV5-1 to TRBJ1-5; TRBD1 aligns across 10 bases. CDR1 and CDR2 from the germline V gene are SGHRS and YFSETQ. V dropped 4 bases and J dropped 2; count of bases not matched to a gene: 3. There are 15 residues in the CDR3. In nucleotides, the CDR3 is TGCGCCAGCAGCCAGACAGGGGGCGGCAATCAGCCCCAGCATTTT. Translation gives CASSQTGGGNQPQHF.

In this sample, this clonotype turned up many times. The chain links TRBV20-1 to TRBJ1-5; possible D gene TRBD1, 6 bases. Trimming left V 6 bases short and J 12 bases short, with 18 bases between. Germline CDR1 and CDR2: DFQATT and SNEGSKA (reference sequence). The CDR3 has 12 amino acids. In DNA, the CDR3 is TGCAGTGCCTTCATTCGAGGGGGACTCCAGCATTTT. Translating gives CSAFIRGGLQHF.

This clonotype came up a few times. The junction departs from the called germline gene at one end, perhaps through a read error. CDR3 nucleotide sequence: TGTGTCAGCAGTTCGAAACAGGGGGGCATTCAGTACTTC. Protein: CVSSSKQGGIQYF. The J gene is TRBJ2-4, the V gene TRBV12-3 or TRBV12-4, with 8 bases fitting TRBD1. This CDR3 region has 13 residues.

In this sample, this clonotype turned up many times. CDR3 amino acids: CASSLLAGGINEQFF. The CDR3 DNA is TGTGCCAGCAGCTTACTAGCGGGGGGAATCAATGAGCAGTTCTTC. This sequence joins TRBV5-5 and TRBJ2-1; TRBD2 matches at 12 bases. With 2 bases clipped from V and 6 bases from J, the junction kept 3 bases outside the gene matches. CDR1 is SGHKS and CDR2 is YYEKEE in the germline V gene (reference sequence). The CDR3 spans 15 residues. Variable domain in full (rest from reference TRBV5-5 and TRBJ2-1): DAGVTQSPTHLIKTRGQQVTLRCSPISGHKSVSWYQQVLGQGPQFIFQYYEKEERGRGNFPDRFSARQFPNYSSELNVNALLLGDSALYLCASSLLAGGINEQFFGPGTRLTVL.

This clonotype was found a few times. The chain has TRBV9 and TRBJ1-4; no clear D. The germline V and J ends were trimmed by 0 bases and 4 bases, with 7 bases remaining between them. The CDR3 is 14 amino acids. Germline V CDR1 and CDR2: SGDLS, YYNGEE. The CDR3 protein is CASSVAFGNEKLFF. CDR3 nucleotides: TGTGCCAGCAGCGTAGCCTTTGGTAATGAAAAACTGTTTTTT.

The table lists this clonotype with a few counts. This rearrangement joins TRBV20-1 to TRBJ1-4; no reliable D call. Germline V gene data show CDR1 as DFQATT and CDR2 as SNEGSKA (reference sequence). CDR3 size: 13 residues. Between the trimmed V and J ends, which lost 6 bases and 0 bases, there was a span of 8 bases. CDR3 loop: CSASETTNEKLFF. In DNA, the CDR3 is TGCAGTGCATCGGAGACAACTAATGAAAAACTGTTTTTT.

This clonotype appeared many times. This chain joins TRBV5-5 and TRBJ1-2; D unclear. This CDR3 contains 14 residues. Germline V gene lookup returns CDR1 SGHKS and CDR2 YYEKEE (reference sequence). V dropped 2 bases and J dropped 3 bases, with 11 bases sitting between them. The CDR3 reads CASSLPSWDYGYTF. CDR3 bases: TGTGCCAGCAGCTTACCTTCCTGGGACTATGGCTACACCTTC.

The sample holds a few counts of this clonotype. The V call is TRBV24-1, the J call TRBJ2-3; D ambiguous. Between the trimmed V and J ends, which lost 0 bases and 4 bases, there was a span of 1 base. This CDR3 is built from 12 residues. The germline CDR1 and CDR2 sequences are KGHDR and SFDVKD. Here the CDR3 DNA reads TGTGCCACCAGTGATTTGGCAGATACGCAGTATTTT. It specifies CATSDLADTQYF.

This clonotype was observed a few times. V gene TRBV5-1 combines with J gene TRBJ2-1, with 8 bases matching TRBD1. The CDR3 has 15 residues. J gave up 3 bases and V 0 bases, and 2 bases lay outside the gene matches. CDR1 is SGHRS, CDR2 YFSETQ, per germline. This CDR3 reads CASSLDRGDYNEQFF. The CDR3 coding sequence is TGCGCCAGCAGCTTGGACAGGGGGGACTACAATGAGCAGTTCTTC.

This clonotype was found a few times. The gene calls are TRBV7-8 and TRBJ2-1; D gene ambiguous. Deletions cut 9 bases from V and 7 bases from J, with 16 bases between. CDR3 length equals 13 residues. Germline CDR1 SGHVS, CDR2 FQNEAQ. In DNA, the CDR3 is TGTGCCAGTATAGACATGCGAACTAATGAGCAGTTCTTC. Encoded protein: CASIDMRTNEQFF.

This clonotype was detected only a few times. The chain has TRBV7-9 and TRBJ1-1; 8 nucleotides agree with TRBD1. CDR3 size: 14 residues. With V trimmed by 5 bases and J by 4 bases, 6 bases remained unmatched. The germline gives CDR1 SEHNR, CDR2 FQNEAQ (reference sequence). The CDR3 DNA reads TGTGCCAGCAGCCGGACAGGGTCCACCACTGAAGCTTTCTTT. It encodes CASSRTGSTTEAFF.

The CDR3 DNA sequence: TGTGCCAGCTCATACTCCGGGACAGGAGGGGCTGAAGCTTTCTTT. This gives the protein CASSYSGTGGAEAFF. The rearrangement joins TRBV18 to TRBJ1-1; 8 bases line up with TRBD1. CDR3 length equals 15 residues. Germline CDR1 is KGHSH and CDR2 is LQKENI. V shed 5 bases, J shed 6 bases, and the junction held 11 bases outside the gene matches. Full variable domain (rest looked up from reference TRBV18 and TRBJ1-1): NAGVMQNPRHLVRRRGQEARLRCSPMKGHSHVYWYRQLPEEGLKFMVYLQKENIIDESGMPKERFSAEFPKEGPSILRIQQVVRGDSAAYFCASSYSGTGGAEAFFGQGTRLTVV.

There are a few counts of this clonotype. J is TRBJ2-3 and V is TRBV7-8; D call uncertain. Germline CDR1 reads SGHVS; CDR2 reads FQNEAQ. This CDR3 has 17 amino acids. V dropped 2 bases and J dropped 0 bases, with 15 bases sitting between them. This CDR3 is CASSLYSAEPSTDTQYF. The DNA for the CDR3 is TGTGCCAGCAGCTTATACTCGGCGGAGCCTAGCACAGATACGCAGTATTTT.

The sample holds a few counts of this clonotype. The J gene is TRBJ2-1, the V gene TRBV20-1; 7 bases agree with TRBD2. The germline CDR1 and CDR2 sequences are DFQATT and SNEGSKA (reference sequence). The CDR3 totals 14 residues. V shed 6 bases, J shed 2 bases, and the junction held 7 bases outside the gene matches. In nucleotides, the CDR3 is TGCAGTGCGCCACTAGCGTTGACCTACAATGAGCAGTTCTTC. Its translation is CSAPLALTYNEQFF.

This clonotype showed up just a few times. V and J are TRBV15 and TRBJ2-3; TRBD1 is a possible D gene (6 bases). The V gene's germline CDR1 is LNHNV and CDR2 YYDKDF (reference sequence). The CDR3 has 15 amino acids. V lost 3 bases and J lost 2, with 12 bases in between. CDR3 loop: CATSRGAAPTDTQYF. Written as DNA, the CDR3 is TGTGCCACCAGCAGGGGGGCAGCGCCCACAGATACGCAGTATTTT.

This clonotype was seen a few times. The V and J genes are TRBV5-1 and TRBJ1-6; the D is unclear. This CDR3 comprises 18 residues. V lost 1 base to trimming and J lost 4 bases, with 18 bases between them. From germline, CDR1 is SGHRS and CDR2 YFSETQ. CDR3 sequence: CASSLSTGRLNYNSPLHF. CDR3 nucleotide sequence: TGCGCCAGCAGCTTGTCGACTGGAAGGCTTAATTATAATTCACCCCTCCACTTT. Together with reference TRBV5-1 and TRBJ1-6, the CDR3 gives the full variable domain: KAGVTQTPRYLIKTRGQQVTLSCSPISGHRSVSWYQQTPGQGLQFLFEYFSETQRNKGNFPGRFSGRQFSNSRSEMNVSTLELGDSALYLCASSLSTGRLNYNSPLHFGNGTRLTVT.

This clonotype was found many times. This chain uses TRBV29-1 with TRBJ2-2; tentative D call: TRBD1 (6 bases). V lost 4 bases, J lost 0 bases, and 9 bases lay in between. Looked up from germline, CDR1 is SQVTM and CDR2 is ANQGSEA. The CDR3 has 14 residues. In DNA form, the CDR3 reads TGCAGCGTTGTTGGGACAACGAACACCGGGGAGCTGTTTTTT. This translates into CSVVGTTNTGELFF.

As regards this clonotype: A read error is possible here, since a much larger clone lies one base away. J is TRBJ2-7 and V is TRBV20-1; TRBD1 might be the D (6 bases). With 7 bases removed from V and 5 bases from J, the gap between germline ends came to 18 bases. This CDR3 spans 13 amino acids. Per germline, CDR1 DFQATT and CDR2 SNEGSKA (reference sequence). CDR3 sequence: CSVRTGLENEQYV. CDR3 bases: TGCAGTGTCCGAACAGGGTTAGAGAACGAGCAGTACGTC.

This clonotype was counted a few times. This chain joins TRBV24-1 and TRBJ1-1; D is ambiguous. This CDR3 contains 14 residues. V lost 5 bases and J 3 bases, leaving 12 bases between the germline ends. Germline CDR1 KGHDR, CDR2 SFDVKD. The DNA of the CDR3 is TGTGCCACCAGTGCCCCGGGGATGGACACTGAAGCTTTCTTT. It is translated as CATSAPGMDTEAFF.

The CDR3 DNA follows: TGCGCCAGCAGTGTTGGACAGGGACGCTACAATGAGCAGTTCTTC. It encodes CASSVGQGRYNEQFF. The chain uses TRBV5-1 and TRBJ2-1; 8 positions match TRBD1. Germline trimming cut 5 bases from V and 3 bases from J; bases unmatched to any gene: 7. The germline V gene encodes CDR1 SGHRS and CDR2 YFSETQ. The CDR3 has 15 amino acids.

The gene calls are TRBV20-1 and TRBJ1-2; maybe TRBD1 (5 bases). The CDR3 extends over 13 amino acids. With 5 bases removed from V and 7 bases from J, the gap between germline ends came to 17 bases. Germline assignment: CDR1 DFQATT and CDR2 SNEGSKA (reference sequence). CDR3 bases: TGCAGTGCTCCAAGCCAGGATGGGGCTGGCTACACCTTC. Protein sequence: CSAPSQDGAGYTF.

The chain uses TRBV6-1 and TRBJ2-5; tentatively, D is TRBD1 (5 bases). The CDR3 is made up of 13 amino acids. Germline CDR1 and CDR2: MNHNS and SASEGT. The V and J ends lost 6 bases and 5 bases respectively, with 13 bases between them. The CDR3 here is CASRVGPGETQYF. CDR3 bases: TGTGCCAGCAGAGTCGGACCAGGGGAGACCCAGTACTTC.

This clonotype was counted many times. J is TRBJ1-3 and V is TRBV7-2, with 7 bases that match TRBD1. The CDR3 has 16 amino acids. V lost 4 bases to trimming and J lost 8 bases; unmatched junction nucleotides: 14. Germline assignment: CDR1 SGHTA and CDR2 FQGNSA. The CDR3 loop is CASSYTDRPSKDTIYF. The CDR3 DNA reads as TGTGCCAGCAGCTACACGGACAGGCCGTCGAAAGACACCATATATTTT. The variable domain in full, completed from reference TRBV7-2 and TRBJ1-3, reads GAGVSQSPSNKVTEKGKDVELRCDPISGHTALYWYRQSLGQGLEFLIYFQGNSAPDKSGLPSDRFSAERTGGSVSTLTIQRTQQEDSAVYLCASSYTDRPSKDTIYFGEGSWLTVV.

The chain has TRBV28 and TRBJ2-7; 10 bases agree with TRBD2. CDR1 and CDR2 (germline): MDHEN, SYDVKM. The CDR3 totals 13 residues. V dropped 7 bases and J dropped 7; count of bases not matched to a gene: 7. The CDR3 here is CASNSGGYVEQYV. The CDR3 DNA is TGTGCCAGCAATAGCGGGGGGTACGTAGAGCAGTACGTC.

This clonotype was seen only a few times. The chain recombines TRBV29-1 with TRBJ2-2, with TRBD1 matching 7 bases. CDR3 length equals 14 residues. V lost 7 bases and J lost 1; bases outside the gene matches: 6. Germline-derived CDR1 and CDR2 are SQVTM and ANQGSEA. The CDR3 DNA follows: TGCAGCGCTCAAAGGGGGCAGAACACCGGGGAGCTGTTTTTT. Translating it yields CSAQRGQNTGELFF.

The chain joins TRBV28 to TRBJ1-6; TRBD1 matches at 9 bases. This CDR3 is built from 15 residues. Germline V CDR1 and CDR2: MDHEN, SYDVKM. V shed 2 bases, J shed 7 bases, and the junction held 3 bases outside the gene matches. The CDR3 reads CASSLTGGGNSPLHF. DNA for the CDR3: TGTGCCAGCAGTTTAACAGGGGGCGGGAATTCACCCCTCCACTTT.

This clonotype was observed many times. J is TRBJ1-1 and V is TRBV5-1; 7 nucleotides match TRBD1. V lost 0 bases and J lost 1; bases outside the gene matches: 3. The V gene's germline CDR1 is SGHRS and CDR2 YFSETQ. The length of the CDR3 is 15 residues. Here the CDR3 reads CASSLGGTANTEAFF. The CDR3 nucleotides are TGCGCCAGCAGCTTGGGGGGGACAGCGAACACTGAAGCTTTCTTT. Combining the CDR3 with reference TRBV5-1 and TRBJ1-1 gives the whole variable domain KAGVTQTPRYLIKTRGQQVTLSCSPISGHRSVSWYQQTPGQGLQFLFEYFSETQRNKGNFPGRFSGRQFSNSRSEMNVSTLELGDSALYLCASSLGGTANTEAFFGQGTRLTVV.

This clonotype was found many times. The V and J genes are TRBV20-1 and TRBJ2-1; D gene ambiguous. Trimming removed 0 bases at V and 7 bases at J, with 13 bases between. This CDR3 is built from 14 residues. CDR1 and CDR2 from the germline V gene are DFQATT and SNEGSKA (reference sequence). The CDR3 here is CSARDRFLLNEQFF. CDR3 sequence (DNA): TGCAGTGCTAGAGATCGGTTTTTACTGAATGAGCAGTTCTTC.

This clonotype was seen only a few times. The V and J genes are TRBV10-3 and TRBJ1-1; D may be TRBD1 (5 bases). V was pared by 6 bases and J by 2 bases, with 13 bases between. The CDR3 has 14 residues. Germline V gene sequence: CDR1 ENHRY, CDR2 SYGVKD. The CDR3 nucleotides are TGTGCCATCAGGGTCGGCAGGGACAACACTGAAGCTTTCTTT. It translates to CAIRVGRDNTEAFF.